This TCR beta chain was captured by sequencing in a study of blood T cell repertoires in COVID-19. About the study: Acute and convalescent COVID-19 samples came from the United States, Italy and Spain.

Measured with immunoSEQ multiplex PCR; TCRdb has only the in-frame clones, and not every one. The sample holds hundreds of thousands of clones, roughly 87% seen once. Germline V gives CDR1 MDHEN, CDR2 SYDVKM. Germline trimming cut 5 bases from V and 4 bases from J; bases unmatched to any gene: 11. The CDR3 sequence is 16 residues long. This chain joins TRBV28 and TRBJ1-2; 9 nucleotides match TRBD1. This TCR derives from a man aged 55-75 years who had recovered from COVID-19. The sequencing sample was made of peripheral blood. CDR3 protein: CASSIPGQGVGYGYTF. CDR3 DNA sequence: TGTGCCAGCAGTATTCCGGGACAGGGAGTCGGCTATGGCTACACCTTC.